This TCR beta chain was identified in a study of CD8 T cells in Susac syndrome (dated by TCRdb to 2018 to 2020). Describing the broader study: Whether CD8+ T cell activation and differentiation in Susac syndrome was antigen driven was tested using repertoire sequencing.

What the study reported, not specific to this receptor: The TCR sequencing and HLA analysis was acknowledged to have included a relatively small number of individuals.

Peripheral blood CD8+ and CD4+ T cells from healthy donors, Susac syndrome patients and multiple sclerosis patients were profiled by high-throughput TCR beta sequencing. The multiple sclerosis controls were treatment-naive patients who had stable or active relapsing-remitting disease and met the revised McDonald criteria. Bulk CD8+ and CD4+ T cells were purified by magnetic negative isolation, whereas CD8+ TEMRA cells were enriched by FACS. Blood was drawn into EDTA tubes, processed within 24 hours, and PBMCs were isolated by density gradient centrifugation. PBMCs intended for TCR sequencing were frozen in liquid nitrogen and were later thawed in a 37 degrees C water bath. The sorted or isolated CD4+, CD8+ and CD8+ TEMRA cells reached a purity of at least 90%. Details on this clonotype: Its antigen target is currently unknown. Per-base quality was not reported, and no clone a single base away is much larger than it.

RNA was extracted with the RNeasy kit and about 0.45 to 1 ug was reverse transcribed using random hexamers. TCR beta CDR3 regions were amplified with the immunoSEQ multiplex PCR assay covering 54 Vbeta and 13 Jbeta segments. PCR amplification bias was corrected by using a synthetic template baseline for primer optimization and computational correction. The study's processing was this. Reads were annotated to V, D and J genes per IMGT and analyzed with immunoSEQ Analyzer, keeping only productive sequences. Clonality was computed as one minus Shannon entropy normalized by log2 of the number of productive unique sequences. For each patient and control, public and private clones were evaluated among the 100 most prevalent clones. A clone was defined as Susac-specific if it was absent from the healthy and MS cohorts, from 950 to 1,300 published viral clones and from other ImmuneACCESS disease sequences. TCRdb ran its own pipeline on the public reads, namely fastp trimming at Q25 and MiXCR clone calling, and kept in-frame beta chains. CDR3 protein duplicates are merged, each entry listing the most common genes and DNA. The V and J calls here are based on TCRdb, not the publication. The sample table shows over 150,000 distinct CDR3 sequences, and about 95% are seen once. The ten largest clones take up about 0.087% of the sample.

In the germline V gene (reference sequence), CDR1 corresponds to PRHDT and CDR2 to FYEKMQ. Including the terminal cysteine and phenylalanine, the CDR3 comprises 13 residues. Only the CDR3 part of the read is kept: 39 bases, read in frame from the first base. V has 1 base trimmed and J has 8 bases trimmed; junction bases matching no gene number 5. This TCR came from a human donor with multiple sclerosis. What was sequenced was CD4+ T cells from PBMCs. The sequence is built from TRBV13 and TRBJ2-7; 7 bases in the middle match TRBD1. The CDR3 loop reads CASSLDRGSKQYF. The nucleotide sequence is TGTGCCAGCAGCTTAGACAGGGGAAGTAAGCAGTACTTC.